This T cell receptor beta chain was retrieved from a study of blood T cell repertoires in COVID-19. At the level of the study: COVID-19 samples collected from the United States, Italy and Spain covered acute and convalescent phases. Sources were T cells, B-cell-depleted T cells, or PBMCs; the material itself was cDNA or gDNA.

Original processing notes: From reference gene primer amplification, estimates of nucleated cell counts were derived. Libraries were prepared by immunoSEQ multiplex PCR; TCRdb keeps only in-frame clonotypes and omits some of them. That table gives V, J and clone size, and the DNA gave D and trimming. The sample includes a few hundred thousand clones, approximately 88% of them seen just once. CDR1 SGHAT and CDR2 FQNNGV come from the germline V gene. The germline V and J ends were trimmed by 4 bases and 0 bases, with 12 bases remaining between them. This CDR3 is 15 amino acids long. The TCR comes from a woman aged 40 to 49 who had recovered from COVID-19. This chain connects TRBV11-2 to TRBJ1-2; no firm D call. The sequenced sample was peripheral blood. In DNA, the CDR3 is TGTGCCAGCAGCTCTTCCACCCGAGCTAACTATGGCTACACCTTC. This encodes CASSSSTRANYGYTF.